This T cell receptor (beta chain) was retrieved from a study of T cell responses to AZD1222 COVID-19 vaccine. Germline CDR1 MGHRA, CDR2 YSYEKL. This CDR3 has 15 residues. After removal of 8 bases from V and 4 bases from J, the junction contained 10 bases not matched to a gene. Sequencing used immunoSEQ multiplex PCR; TCRdb keeps in-frame clones, though not all of them. Among 150,000 to 200,000 clones listed, over 90% were seen once. This clone was recorded once. The sequencing used peripheral blood, collected on day 0 of AZD1222 vaccination. The V gene is TRBV4-1, the J gene TRBJ1-5, with TRBD1 matching 8 bases. The sequence derives from an adult in good health. The CDR3 here is CASQKGRTGNQPQHF. The CDR3 DNA reads as TGCGCCAGCCAAAAGGGGCGGACAGGGAATCAGCCCCAGCATTTT.